This section outlines one T cell receptor beta chain sequence together with its context. What it binds is not known. Trimming took 3 bases from V and 8 from J, leaving 5 bases between them. Germline CDR1 and CDR2: LNHDA and SQIVND (reference sequence). The length of the CDR3 is 11 residues. The protocol was immunoSEQ multiplex PCR, while the TCRdb copy is restricted to in-frame clones and leaves out a portion. This table has more than 40,000 clones, about nine tenths appearing once. This sample was taken from a study of OX40 agonist ivuxolimab in advanced cancers. Study-level points and caveats: There was clonal expansion of CD4+ and CD8+ blood T cells by week 6 at 0.1 to 3.0 mg/kg.

This receptor was obtained from an adult with an advanced solid tumor such as melanoma, head and neck, liver or kidney cancer. The chain is built from TRBV19 and TRBJ2-1; possibly TRBD2 for D (5 bases). This specimen consisted of CD4+ or CD8+ T cells sorted from blood, obtained in a trial of the OX40 agonist ivuxolimab. CDR3 coding DNA: TGTGCCAGTAGTATTAGCGATGAGCAGTTCTTC. It codes for CASSISDEQFF.